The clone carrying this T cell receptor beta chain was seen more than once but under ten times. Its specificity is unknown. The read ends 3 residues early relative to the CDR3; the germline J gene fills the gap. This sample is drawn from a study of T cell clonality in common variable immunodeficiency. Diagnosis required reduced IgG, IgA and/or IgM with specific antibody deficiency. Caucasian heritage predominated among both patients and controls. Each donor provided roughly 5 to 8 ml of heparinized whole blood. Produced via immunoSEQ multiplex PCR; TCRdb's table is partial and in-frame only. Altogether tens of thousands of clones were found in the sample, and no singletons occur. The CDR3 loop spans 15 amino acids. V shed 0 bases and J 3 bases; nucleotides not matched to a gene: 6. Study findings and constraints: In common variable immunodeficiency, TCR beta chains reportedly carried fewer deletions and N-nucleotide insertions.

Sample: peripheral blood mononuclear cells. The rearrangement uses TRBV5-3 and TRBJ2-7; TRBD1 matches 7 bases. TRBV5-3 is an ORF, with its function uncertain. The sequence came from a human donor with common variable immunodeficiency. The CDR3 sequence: CARSLEGAPGYEQYF. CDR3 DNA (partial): TGTGCCAGAAGCTTGGAGGGGGCCCCGGGCTACGAG.